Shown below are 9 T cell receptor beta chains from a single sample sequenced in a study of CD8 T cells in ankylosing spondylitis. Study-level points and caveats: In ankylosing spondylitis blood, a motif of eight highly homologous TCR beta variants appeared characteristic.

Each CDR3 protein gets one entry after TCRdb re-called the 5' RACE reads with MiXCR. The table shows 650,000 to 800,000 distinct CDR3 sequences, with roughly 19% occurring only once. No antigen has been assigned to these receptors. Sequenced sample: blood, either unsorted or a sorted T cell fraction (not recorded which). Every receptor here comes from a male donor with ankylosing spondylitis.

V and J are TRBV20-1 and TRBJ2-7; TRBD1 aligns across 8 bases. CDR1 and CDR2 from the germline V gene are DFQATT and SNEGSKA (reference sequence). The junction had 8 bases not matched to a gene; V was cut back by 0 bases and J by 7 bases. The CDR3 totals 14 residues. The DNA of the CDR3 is TGCAGTGCTAGAGATCAGCAGGGGGCTGGGGAGCAGTACTTC. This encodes CSARDQQGAGEQYF.

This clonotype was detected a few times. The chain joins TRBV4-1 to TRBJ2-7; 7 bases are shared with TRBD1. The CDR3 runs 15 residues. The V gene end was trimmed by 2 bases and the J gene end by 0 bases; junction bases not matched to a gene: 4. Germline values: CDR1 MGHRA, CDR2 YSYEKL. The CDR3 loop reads CASSQRGQTSYEQYF. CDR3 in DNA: TGCGCCAGCAGCCAAAGGGGACAGACCTCCTACGAGCAGTACTTC.

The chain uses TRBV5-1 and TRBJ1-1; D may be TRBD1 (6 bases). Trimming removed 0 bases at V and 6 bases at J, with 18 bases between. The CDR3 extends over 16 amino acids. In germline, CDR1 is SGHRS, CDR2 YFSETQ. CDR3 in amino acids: CASSLGAGGPRAEAFF. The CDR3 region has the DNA TGCGCCAGCAGCTTGGGGGCTGGGGGGCCAAGGGCTGAAGCTTTCTTT.

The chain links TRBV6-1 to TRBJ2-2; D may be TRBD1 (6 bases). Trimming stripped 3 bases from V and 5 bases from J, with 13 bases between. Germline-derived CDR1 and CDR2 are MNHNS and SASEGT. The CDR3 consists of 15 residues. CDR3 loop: CASSEFRDKTGELFF. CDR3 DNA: TGTGCCAGCAGTGAGTTTCGGGACAAGACCGGGGAGCTGTTTTTT.

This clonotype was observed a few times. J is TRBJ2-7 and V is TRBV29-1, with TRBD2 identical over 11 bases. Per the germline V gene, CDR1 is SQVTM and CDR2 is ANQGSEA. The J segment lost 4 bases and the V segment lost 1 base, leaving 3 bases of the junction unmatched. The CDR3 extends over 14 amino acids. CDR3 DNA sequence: TGCAGCGTTGAAGTCTTAGCGGGAGGGTACGAGCAGTACTTC. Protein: CSVEVLAGGYEQYF.

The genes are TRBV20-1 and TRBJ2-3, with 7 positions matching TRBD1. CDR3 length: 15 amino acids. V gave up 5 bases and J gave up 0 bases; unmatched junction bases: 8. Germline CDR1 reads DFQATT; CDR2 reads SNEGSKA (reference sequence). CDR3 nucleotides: TGCAGTGCTCCCAGGGCAGGGGGAAGCACAGATACGCAGTATTTT. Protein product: CSAPRAGGSTDTQYF.

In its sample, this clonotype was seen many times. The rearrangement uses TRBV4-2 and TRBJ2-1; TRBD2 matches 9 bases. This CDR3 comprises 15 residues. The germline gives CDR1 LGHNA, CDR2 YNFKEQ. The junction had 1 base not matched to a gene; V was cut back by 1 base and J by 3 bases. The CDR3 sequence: CASSQGLADYNEQFF. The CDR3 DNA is TGTGCCAGCAGCCAAGGACTAGCGGACTACAATGAGCAGTTCTTC.

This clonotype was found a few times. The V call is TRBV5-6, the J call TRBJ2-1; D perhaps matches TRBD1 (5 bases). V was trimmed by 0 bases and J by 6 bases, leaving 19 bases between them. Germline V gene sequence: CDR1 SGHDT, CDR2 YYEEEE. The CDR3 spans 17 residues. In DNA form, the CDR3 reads TGTGCCAGCAGCTTGGGGACAACGTTAGCCGATGGCAATGAGCAGTTCTTC. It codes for CASSLGTTLADGNEQFF.

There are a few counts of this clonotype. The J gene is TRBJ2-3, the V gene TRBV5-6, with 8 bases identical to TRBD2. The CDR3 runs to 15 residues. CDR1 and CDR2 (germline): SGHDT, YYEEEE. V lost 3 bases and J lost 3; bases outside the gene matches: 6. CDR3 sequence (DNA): TGTGCCAGCAGCTGGACTAGCTGGCTTACAGATACGCAGTATTTT. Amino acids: CASSWTSWLTDTQYF. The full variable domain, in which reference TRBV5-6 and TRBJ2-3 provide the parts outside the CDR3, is DAGVTQSPTHLIKTRGQQVTLRCSPKSGHDTVSWYQQALGQGPQFIFQYYEEEERQRGNFPDRFSGHQFPNYSSELNVNALLLGDSALYLCASSWTSWLTDTQYFGPGTRLTVL.